This T cell receptor (beta chain) derives from a study of T cell responses to AZD1222 COVID-19 vaccine. Across the study: Pooling covered second doses at about 4 or about 12 weeks. Overall study findings and caveats: Repertoires were obtained solely post-peak T cell response. There were mostly white British donors and more females than males, and clonal diversity was possibly underestimated.

Details on this clone: The antigen is undetermined.

Germline V gene lookup returns CDR1 LNHDA and CDR2 SQIVND (reference sequence). The CDR3 loop spans 13 amino acids. V shed 7 bases and J shed 0 bases, with 9 bases lying between them. Repertoires were generated with immunoSEQ multiplex PCR, while TCRdb's copy carries only in-frame clones and drops some. This sample has roughly 91,000 clones, with roughly nine tenths found just once. This TCR was recovered from an adult in good health. This rearrangement joins TRBV19 to TRBJ1-2; D remains unclear. Material: peripheral blood, obtained on day 0 of AZD1222 vaccination. The CDR3 region has the DNA TGTGCCAGTATGGAGCGCACTAACTATGGCTACACCTTC. This codes for CASMERTNYGYTF.